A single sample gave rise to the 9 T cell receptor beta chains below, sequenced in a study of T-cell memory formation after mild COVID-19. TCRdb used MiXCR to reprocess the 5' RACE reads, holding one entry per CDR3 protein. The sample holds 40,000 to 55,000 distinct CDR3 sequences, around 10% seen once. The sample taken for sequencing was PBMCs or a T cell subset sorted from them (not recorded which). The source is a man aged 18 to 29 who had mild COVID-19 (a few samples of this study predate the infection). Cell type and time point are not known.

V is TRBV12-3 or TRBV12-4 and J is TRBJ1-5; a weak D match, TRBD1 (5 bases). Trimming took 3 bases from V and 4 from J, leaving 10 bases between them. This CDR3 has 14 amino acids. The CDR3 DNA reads TGTGCCAGCAGTTTTGGGGCAGGGAATCAGCCCCAGCATTTT. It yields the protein CASSFGAGNQPQHF.

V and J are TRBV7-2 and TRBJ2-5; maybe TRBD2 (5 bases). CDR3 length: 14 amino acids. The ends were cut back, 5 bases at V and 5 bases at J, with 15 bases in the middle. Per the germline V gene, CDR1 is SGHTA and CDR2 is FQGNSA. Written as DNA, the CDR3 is TGTGCCAGCAGCCAGTGGTCTAGCATCGAGACCCAGTACTTC. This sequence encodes CASSQWSSIETQYF.

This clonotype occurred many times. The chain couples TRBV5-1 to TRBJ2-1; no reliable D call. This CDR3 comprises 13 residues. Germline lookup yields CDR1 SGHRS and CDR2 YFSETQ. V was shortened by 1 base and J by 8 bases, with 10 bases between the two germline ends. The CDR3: CASSLIGPDEQFF. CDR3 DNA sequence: TGCGCCAGCAGCTTGATCGGTCCCGATGAGCAGTTCTTC.

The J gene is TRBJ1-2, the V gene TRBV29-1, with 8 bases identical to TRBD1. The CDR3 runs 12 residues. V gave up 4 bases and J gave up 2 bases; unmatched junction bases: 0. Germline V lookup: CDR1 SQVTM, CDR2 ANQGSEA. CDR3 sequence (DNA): TGCAGCGTTGGGGACAGGAACTATGGCTACACCTTC. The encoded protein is CSVGDRNYGYTF. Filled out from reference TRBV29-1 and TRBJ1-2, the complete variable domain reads SAVISQKPSRDICQRGTSLTIQCQVDSQVTMMFWYRQQPGQSLTLIATANQGSEATYESGFVIDKFPISRPNLTFSTLTVSNMSPEDSSIYLCSVGDRNYGYTFGSGTRLTVV.

The CDR3 loop reads CASTRELGRGRSPLHF. CDR3 in DNA: TGTGCCAGCACCCGAGAGTTGGGGAGGGGACGATCACCCCTCCACTTT. The J gene is TRBJ1-6, the V gene TRBV7-9; D might be TRBD1 (5 bases). The CDR3 is made up of 16 amino acids. Germline assignment: CDR1 SEHNR and CDR2 FQNEAQ (reference sequence). V was cut by 7 bases and J by 10 bases, with 23 bases left in between.

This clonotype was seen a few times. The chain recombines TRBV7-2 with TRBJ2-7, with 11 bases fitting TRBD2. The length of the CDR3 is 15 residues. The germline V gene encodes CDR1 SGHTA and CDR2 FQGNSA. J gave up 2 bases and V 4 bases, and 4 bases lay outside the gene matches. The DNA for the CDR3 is TGTGCCAGCAGCTCATATAGCGGGGGGGCCTACGAGCAGTACTTC. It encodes CASSSYSGGAYEQYF.

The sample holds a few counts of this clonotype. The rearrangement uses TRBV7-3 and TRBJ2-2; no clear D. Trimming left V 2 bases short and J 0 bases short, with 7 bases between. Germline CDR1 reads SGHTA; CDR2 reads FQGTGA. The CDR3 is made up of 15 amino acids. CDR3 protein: CASSLGGPNTGELFF. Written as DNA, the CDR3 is TGTGCCAGCAGCTTAGGTGGCCCGAACACCGGGGAGCTGTTTTTT.

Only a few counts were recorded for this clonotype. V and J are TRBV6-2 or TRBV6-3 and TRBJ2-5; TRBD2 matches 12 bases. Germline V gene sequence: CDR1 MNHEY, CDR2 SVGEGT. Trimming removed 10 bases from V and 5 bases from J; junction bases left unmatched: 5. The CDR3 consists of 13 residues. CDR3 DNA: TGTGCCACCCGACTAGCGGGGGACGAGACCCAGTACTTC. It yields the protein CATRLAGDETQYF.

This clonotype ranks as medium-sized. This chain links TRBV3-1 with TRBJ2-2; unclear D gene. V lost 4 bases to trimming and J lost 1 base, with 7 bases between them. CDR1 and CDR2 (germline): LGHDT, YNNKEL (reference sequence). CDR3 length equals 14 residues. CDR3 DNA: TGTGCCAGCAGCCGGTTCGGGAACACCGGGGAGCTGTTTTTT. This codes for CASSRFGNTGELFF.